This T cell receptor beta chain was captured in a study of Ad26.COV2.S vaccination and SARS-CoV-2 variants. Overall study context: Donor was in the COV1001 Ad26.COV2.S trial arm.

Produced via immunoSEQ multiplex PCR; TCRdb's table is partial and in-frame only. The repertoire holds about 400,000 clones, about 89% seen once, with 1.5% to 2% in the top ten. As for treatment: about 20 received Ad26.COV2.S at low or high dose, single or two shots; 5 received placebo; per-sample allocation not given. Sampling was done on day 63 after the first vaccine or placebo injection. Germline V gene lookup returns CDR1 SGHNT and CDR2 YYREEE (reference sequence). The CDR3 length is 16 residues. Trimming removed 4 bases at V and 7 bases at J, with 20 bases between. The chain is built from TRBV5-4 and TRBJ1-4, with D unresolved. The material was peripheral blood, obtained in a trial of Ad26.COV2.S vaccine versus placebo. The TCR originated in a person aged 18 to 59 who received the Ad26.COV2.S COVID-19 vaccine or a placebo. The CDR3 region has the DNA TGTGCCAGCAGCCTCGGGCCAAGGGAGGGTGGTGAAAAACTGTTTTTT. Amino acids: CASSLGPREGGEKLFF.